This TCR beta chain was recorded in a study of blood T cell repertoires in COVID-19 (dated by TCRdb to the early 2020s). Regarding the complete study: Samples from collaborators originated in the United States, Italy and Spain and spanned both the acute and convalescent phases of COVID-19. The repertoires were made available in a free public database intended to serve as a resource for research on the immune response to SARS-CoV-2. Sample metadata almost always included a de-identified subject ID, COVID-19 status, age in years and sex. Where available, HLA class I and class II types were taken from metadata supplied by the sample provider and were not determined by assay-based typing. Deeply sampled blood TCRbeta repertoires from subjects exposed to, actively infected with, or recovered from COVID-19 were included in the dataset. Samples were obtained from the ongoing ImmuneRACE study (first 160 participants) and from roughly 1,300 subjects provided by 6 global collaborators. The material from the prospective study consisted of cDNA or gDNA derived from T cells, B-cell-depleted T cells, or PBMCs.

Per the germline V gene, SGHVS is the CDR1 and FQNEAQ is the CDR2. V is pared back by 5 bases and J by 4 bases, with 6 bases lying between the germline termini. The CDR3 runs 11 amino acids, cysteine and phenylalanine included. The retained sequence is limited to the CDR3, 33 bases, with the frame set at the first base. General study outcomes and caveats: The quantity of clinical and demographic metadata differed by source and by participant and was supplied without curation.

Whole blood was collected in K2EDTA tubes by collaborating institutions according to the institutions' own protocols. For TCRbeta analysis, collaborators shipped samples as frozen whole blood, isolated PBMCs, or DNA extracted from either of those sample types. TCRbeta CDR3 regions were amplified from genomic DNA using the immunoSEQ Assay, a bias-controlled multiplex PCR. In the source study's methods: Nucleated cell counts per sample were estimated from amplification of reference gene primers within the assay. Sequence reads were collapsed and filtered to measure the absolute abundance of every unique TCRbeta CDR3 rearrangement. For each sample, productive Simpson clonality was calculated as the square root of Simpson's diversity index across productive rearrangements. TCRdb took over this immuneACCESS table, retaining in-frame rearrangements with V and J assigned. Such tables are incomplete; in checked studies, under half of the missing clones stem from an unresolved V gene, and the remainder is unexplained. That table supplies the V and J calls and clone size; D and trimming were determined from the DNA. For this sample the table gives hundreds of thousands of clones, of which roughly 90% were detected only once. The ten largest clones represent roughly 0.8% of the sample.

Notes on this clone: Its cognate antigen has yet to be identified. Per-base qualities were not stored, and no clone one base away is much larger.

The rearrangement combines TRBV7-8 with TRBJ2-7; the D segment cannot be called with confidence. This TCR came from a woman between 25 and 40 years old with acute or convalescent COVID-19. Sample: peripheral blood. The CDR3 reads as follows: CASSPKYEQYF. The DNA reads TGTGCCAGCAGCCCTAAGTACGAGCAGTACTTC. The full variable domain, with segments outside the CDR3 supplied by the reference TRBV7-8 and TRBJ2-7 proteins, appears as GAGVSQSPRYKVAKRGQDVALRCDPISGHVSLFWYQQALGQGPEFLTYFQNEAQLDKSGLPSDRFFAERPEGSVSTLKIQRTQQEDSAVYLCASSPKYEQYFGPGTRLTVT.